Below are 24 T cell receptor beta chains sequenced from a single sample in a study of coeliac disease. Produced via immunoSEQ multiplex PCR; TCRdb's table is partial and in-frame only. Among 7,200 or so clones, roughly two thirds were seen once, and the ten largest hold around 4.5%. These receptors' targets are unknown. General study findings and limits: In active celiac disease, intraepithelial and lamina propria TRB and TRG repertoires were less clonal than controls.

Input material: lamina propria lymphocytes from the gut. All receptors come from a woman under 30 with active celiac disease.

In DNA form, the CDR3 reads TGTGCCAGCAGTTATTCGACACACTATGGCTACACCTTC. Translated, it gives CASSYSTHYGYTF. The genes are TRBV6-5 and TRBJ1-2; D is undetermined. The V end lost 3 bases, the J end lost 3 bases, and 8 bases lay between the germline ends. Looked up from germline, CDR1 is MNHEY and CDR2 is SVGAGI. CDR3 length equals 13 residues.

The genes are TRBV5-5 and TRBJ2-1; 9 bases match TRBD2. V gave up 3 bases and J gave up 3 bases; unmatched junction bases: 7. The CDR3 covers 16 residues. CDR1 is SGHKS, CDR2 YYEKEE, per germline (reference sequence). The DNA of the CDR3 is TGTGCCAGCAGCTCCCGCGGGGGGGCTGGCTACAATGAGCAGTTCTTC. This sequence encodes CASSSRGGAGYNEQFF.

This clone was detected a few times. V and J are TRBV4-2 and TRBJ2-7; no definite D call. The CDR3 loop spans 15 amino acids. Germline V gene sequence: CDR1 LGHNA, CDR2 YNFKEQ. V shed 0 bases and J shed 12 bases, with 21 bases lying between them. The CDR3 is CASSQDRPPQPWLYF. Here the CDR3 DNA reads TGTGCCAGCAGCCAAGATCGACCGCCACAGCCTTGGCTGTACTTC.

This clone has more than one count but fewer than ten. The chain is built from TRBV19 and TRBJ2-1; 7 positions match TRBD1. Trimming removed 0 bases from V and 4 bases from J; junction bases left unmatched: 9. CDR3 length: 17 residues. Germline values: CDR1 LNHDA, CDR2 SQIVND (reference sequence). The CDR3, as DNA: TGTGCCAGTAGTATAGACCCATCCCAACAGGGGTACAATGAGCAGTTCTTC. It codes for CASSIDPSQQGYNEQFF.

The chain employs TRBV4-1 and TRBJ1-3; TRBD1 matches at 7 bases. The V gene's germline CDR1 is MGHRA and CDR2 YSYEKL. V dropped 4 bases and J dropped 0; count of bases not matched to a gene: 3. The CDR3 has 15 amino acids. This chain's CDR3 is CASSPDRSSGNTIYF. For the CDR3, the DNA is TGCGCCAGCAGCCCGGACAGGAGCTCTGGAAACACCATATATTTT.

This sequence joins TRBV4-1 and TRBJ2-3, with a possible D match to TRBD2 (6 bases). Trimming removed 0 bases from V and 7 bases from J, with 17 bases in between. CDR1 is MGHRA and CDR2 is YSYEKL in the germline V gene. CDR3 size: 16 residues. DNA for the CDR3: TGCGCCAGCAGCCAAGAGGTGGAGGGGCATAGGAATACGCAGTATTTT. It encodes CASSQEVEGHRNTQYF.

This clone was counted once. The chain joins TRBV2 to TRBJ1-1; 7 bases agree with TRBD1. This CDR3 region has 16 residues. From germline, CDR1 is SNHLY and CDR2 FYNNEI. J gave up 0 bases and V 0 bases, and 4 bases lay outside the gene matches. CDR3 DNA sequence: TGTGCCAGCAGTGAAGCGGGACAGCGAATGAACACTGAAGCTTTCTTT. Its translation: CASSEAGQRMNTEAFF.

This clone was picked up a small number of times. The rearrangement links TRBV5-1 to TRBJ1-1; possible D gene TRBD1, 5 bases. The CDR3 covers 15 residues. The V end lost 0 bases, the J end lost 1 base, and 10 bases lay between the germline ends. The germline gives CDR1 SGHRS, CDR2 YFSETQ. CDR3 sequence (DNA): TGCGCCAGCAGCTTGGAGGGGAGGGGGAACACTGAAGCTTTCTTT. Translation gives CASSLEGRGNTEAFF.

This chain joins TRBV30 and TRBJ2-5, with D maybe TRBD1 (5 bases). In germline, CDR1 is GTSNPN, CDR2 SVGIG (reference sequence). V dropped 0 bases and J dropped 4 bases, with 9 bases sitting between them. The CDR3 totals 13 residues. CDR3 sequence (DNA): TGTGCCTGGAGTGTCACAGGTAGAGAGACCCAGTACTTC. This translates into CAWSVTGRETQYF. The complete variable domain, with remaining parts taken from reference TRBV30 and TRBJ2-5, reads SQTIHQWPATLVQPVGSPLSLECTVEGTSNPNLYWYRQAAGRGLQLLFYSVGIGQISSEVPQNLSASRPQDRQFILSSKKLLLSDSGFYLCAWSVTGRETQYFGPGTRLLVL.

This chain uses TRBV5-1 with TRBJ2-3; D is undetermined. The CDR3 is made up of 17 amino acids. Trimming took 0 bases from V and 9 from J, leaving 23 bases between them. From germline, CDR1 is SGHRS and CDR2 YFSETQ. The CDR3 region is CASSLVPTAVGGDTQYF. CDR3 nucleotide sequence: TGCGCCAGCAGCTTGGTACCTACGGCGGTAGGTGGCGACACGCAGTATTTT.

The chain links TRBV6-5 to TRBJ1-2, with D tentatively TRBD1 (5 bases). CDR1 is MNHEY and CDR2 is SVGAGI in the germline V gene. The CDR3 has 15 amino acids. Trimming took off 10 bases at V and 7 bases at J, with 25 bases between the two ends. In nucleotides, the CDR3 is TGTGCCACCACCCACCCCCGGGGAAGGAGGGGTGGCTACACCTTC. Amino acids: CATTHPRGRRGGYTF.

The V and J genes are TRBV6-1 and TRBJ1-5; 7 bases align to TRBD1. Germline V gene data show CDR1 as MNHNS and CDR2 as SASEGT. The CDR3 runs to 13 residues. V lost 8 bases and J lost 2; bases outside the gene matches: 3. CDR3 bases: TGTGCCAGCCTCAGGGGGGGCAATCAGCCCCAGCATTTT. Its translation: CASLRGGNQPQHF.

The chain uses TRBV2 and TRBJ1-1, with D perhaps matching TRBD1 (5 bases). V dropped 6 bases and J dropped 3 bases, with 11 bases sitting between them. The CDR3 spans 13 residues. CDR1 and CDR2 from the germline V gene are SNHLY and FYNNEI. The CDR3, as DNA: TGTGCCAGCAGGGTCAACAGGTACACTGAAGCTTTCTTT. Translating gives CASRVNRYTEAFF. Full variable domain (missing parts from reference TRBV2 and TRBJ1-1): EPEVTQTPSHQVTQMGQEVILRCVPISNHLYFYWYRQILGQKVEFLVSFYNNEISEKSEIFDDQFSVERPDGSNFTLKIRSTKLEDSAMYFCASRVNRYTEAFFGQGTRLTVV.

The chain couples TRBV29-1 to TRBJ2-1; D is undetermined. Trimming removed 4 bases from V and 6 bases from J, with 10 bases in between. The CDR3 is made up of 12 amino acids. Germline CDR1 SQVTM, CDR2 ANQGSEA. The CDR3 DNA reads as TGCAGCGTTGTTGTGAGTTCCAATGAGCAGTTCTTC. Its translation: CSVVVSSNEQFF.

In this sample, this clone turned up a few times. The chain carries TRBV28 and TRBJ1-3; 8 bases are a match to TRBD1. The CDR3 is 15 amino acids. CDR1 MDHEN and CDR2 SYDVKM come from the germline V gene. The V segment lost 4 bases and the J segment 3 bases; nucleotides outside the gene matches: 5. The CDR3 region is CASSSGQGGGNTIYF. The CDR3 bases are TGTGCCAGCAGTTCAGGACAGGGAGGTGGAAACACCATATATTTT.

The chain joins TRBV5-1 to TRBJ2-3, with TRBD2 matching 8 bases. From germline, CDR1 is SGHRS and CDR2 YFSETQ. V lost 0 bases, J lost 3 bases, and 9 bases stayed unmatched. The CDR3 runs to 17 residues. The CDR3 coding sequence is TGCGCCAGCAGCTTGGAGCTAGCGGGTACAGGGACAGATACGCAGTATTTT. It translates to CASSLELAGTGTDTQYF.

V usage is TRBV7-9 and J usage is TRBJ2-7; possible D gene TRBD1, 6 bases. The CDR3 sequence is 13 residues long. V lost 7 bases, J lost 5 bases, and 15 bases lay in between. CDR1 is SEHNR and CDR2 is FQNEAQ in the germline V gene (reference sequence). The CDR3 spells CASKDSLRHEQYF. The CDR3 DNA sequence: TGTGCCAGCAAGGACAGTCTCCGCCACGAGCAGTACTTC.

The chain employs TRBV1 and TRBJ2-6; TRBD2 reflects the table's D call only, with no check against the DNA. TRBV1 has pseudogene status. The CDR3 has 18 residues. The chain's CDR3 is CTSSQSSGTPSGANVLTF. The CDR3 bases are TGCACCAGCAGCCAGTCTAGCGGTACACCCTCTGGGGCCAACGTCCTGACTTTC.

This clone appeared a few times. This sequence joins TRBV7-6 and TRBJ1-1; a possible D gene is TRBD1 (5 bases). This CDR3 contains 13 residues. The V and J ends lost 3 bases and 5 bases respectively, with 10 bases between them. Germline V gene sequence: CDR1 SGHVS, CDR2 FNYEAQ. CDR3 residues: CASSFGGSTEAFF. CDR3 sequence (DNA): TGTGCCAGCAGCTTTGGGGGGTCGACTGAAGCTTTCTTT.

The chain is built from TRBV4-1 and TRBJ1-2; 7 bases line up with TRBD1. Germline CDR1 and CDR2: MGHRA and YSYEKL. J was trimmed by 3 bases and V by 1 base; bases with no gene match: 2. This CDR3 spans 14 amino acids. The CDR3 DNA is TGCGCCAGCAGCCAAGTTCAGGGGGACTATGGCTACACCTTC. It yields the protein CASSQVQGDYGYTF.

This rearrangement joins TRBV2 to TRBJ2-1, with 10 positions matching TRBD1. The trim removed 6 bases at V and 3 bases at J, leaving 5 bases unmatched. This CDR3 has 15 amino acids. Germline loops: CDR1 SNHLY, CDR2 FYNNEI. For the CDR3, the DNA is TGTGCCAGCAGGCGACAGGGGGCTGGCTACAATGAGCAGTTCTTC. Its protein is CASRRQGAGYNEQFF.

The chain is built from TRBV6-1 and TRBJ1-3; D call uncertain. With 7 bases removed from V and 0 bases from J, the gap between germline ends came to 7 bases. Germline V gives CDR1 MNHNS, CDR2 SASEGT. The CDR3 extends over 13 amino acids. CDR3 region: CASIFYSGNTIYF. CDR3 in DNA: TGTGCCAGCATATTCTACTCTGGAAACACCATATATTTT.

This clone has just a few counts. The chain carries TRBV7-2 and TRBJ2-1; 8 bases fit TRBD2. Germline V lookup: CDR1 SGHTA, CDR2 FQGNSA. CDR3 size: 16 residues. The junction had 10 bases not matched to a gene; V was cut back by 3 bases and J by 6 bases. CDR3 DNA sequence: TGTGCCAGCAGCTTGGGTTCGGGACTAGGTATCAATGAGCAGTTCTTC. Residues: CASSLGSGLGINEQFF. The full variable domain, rest sourced from reference TRBV7-2 and TRBJ2-1, is GAGVSQSPSNKVTEKGKDVELRCDPISGHTALYWYRQSLGQGLEFLIYFQGNSAPDKSGLPSDRFSAERTGGSVSTLTIQRTQQEDSAVYLCASSLGSGLGINEQFFGPGTRLTVL.

This clone was observed a handful of times. This rearrangement joins TRBV4-1 to TRBJ2-1, with TRBD2 matching 8 bases. CDR3 length: 15 residues. Germline CDR1 MGHRA, CDR2 YSYEKL. V gave up 1 base and J gave up 7 bases; unmatched junction bases: 6. CDR3: CASSQASGYLNEQFF. CDR3 DNA sequence: TGCGCCAGCAGCCAAGCTAGCGGGTACTTGAATGAGCAGTTCTTC.